This T cell receptor (beta chain) was captured by sequencing in a study of metastatic and nonmetastatic thyroid tumors. On the study more broadly: Patients with malignant and benign thyroid disease provided blood and tumor or nodule tissue, whose repertoires were compared. Regarding the study as a whole: According to reports, the diversity of TCR beta was significantly higher in malignant thyroid tumors than in benign nodules, and this held in both blood and tumor samples.

This clone was seen many times. The antigen remains unidentified. Each patient came to thyroid surgery without any prior treatment (of any kind). Germline CDR1 LGHDT, CDR2 YNNKEL (reference sequence). The ends lost 5 bases at V and 2 bases at J; junction bases unmatched: 4. The CDR3 runs to 14 residues. Through MiXCR, TCRdb re-clonotyped the PCR reads. The profile shows approximately 30,000 clones, approximately 3.7% of them singletons. The sample was blood. The chain recombines TRBV3-1 with TRBJ2-7, with TRBD1 identical over 9 bases. The source of this sequence is a male donor with papillary thyroid cancer or a benign thyroid nodule (not recorded which). Some clones in this sample may be carry-over from other donors' samples. The CDR3 DNA reads as TGTGCCAGCAGCAACCGACAGGGGGCCTACGAGCAGTACTTC. Amino acid sequence: CASSNRQGAYEQYF.